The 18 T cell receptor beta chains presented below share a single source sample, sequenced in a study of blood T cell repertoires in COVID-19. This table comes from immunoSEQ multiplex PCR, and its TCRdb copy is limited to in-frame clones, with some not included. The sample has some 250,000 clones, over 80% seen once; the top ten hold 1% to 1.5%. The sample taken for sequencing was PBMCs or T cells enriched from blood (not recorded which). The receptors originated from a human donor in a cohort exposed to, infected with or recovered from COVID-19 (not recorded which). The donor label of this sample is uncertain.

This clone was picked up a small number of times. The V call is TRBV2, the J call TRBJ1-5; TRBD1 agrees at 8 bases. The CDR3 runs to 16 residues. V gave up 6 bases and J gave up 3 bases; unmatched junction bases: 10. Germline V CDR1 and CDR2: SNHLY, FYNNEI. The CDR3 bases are TGTGCCAGCAGATTAACCCAGGGGGCCCTCAATCAGCCCCAGCATTTT. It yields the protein CASRLTQGALNQPQHF.

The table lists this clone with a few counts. The CDR3 here is CASSLADRDARYTF. The CDR3 DNA is TGTGCCAGCAGCTTAGCGGACAGGGATGCTCGGTACACCTTC. The chain recombines TRBV7-9 with TRBJ1-2; 8 positions agree with TRBD1. Looked up from germline, CDR1 is SEHNR and CDR2 is FQNEAQ (reference sequence). The CDR3 totals 14 residues. The V segment lost 0 bases and the J segment 11 bases; nucleotides outside the gene matches: 8. The variable domain in full, with the rest retrieved from reference TRBV7-9 and TRBJ1-2, is DTGVSQNPRHKITKRGQNVTFRCDPISEHNRLYWYRQTLGQGPEFLTYFQNEAQLEKSRLLSDRFSAERPKGSFSTLEIQRTEQGDSAMYLCASSLADRDARYTFGSGTRLTVV.

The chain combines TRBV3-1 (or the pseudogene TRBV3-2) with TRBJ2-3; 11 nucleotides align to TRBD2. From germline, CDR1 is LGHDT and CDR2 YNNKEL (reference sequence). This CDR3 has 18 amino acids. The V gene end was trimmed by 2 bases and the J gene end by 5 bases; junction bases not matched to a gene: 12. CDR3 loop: CASSQLFLAGGRVDTQYF. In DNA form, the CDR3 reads TGTGCCAGCAGCCAACTCTTCTTAGCGGGGGGGCGTGTAGATACGCAGTATTTT.

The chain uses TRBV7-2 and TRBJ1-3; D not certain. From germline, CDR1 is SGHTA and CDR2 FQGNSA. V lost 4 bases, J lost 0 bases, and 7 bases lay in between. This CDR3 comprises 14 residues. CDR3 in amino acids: CASSSSRSGNTIYF. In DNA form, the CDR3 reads TGTGCCAGCAGCTCCTCTCGCTCTGGAAACACCATATATTTT.

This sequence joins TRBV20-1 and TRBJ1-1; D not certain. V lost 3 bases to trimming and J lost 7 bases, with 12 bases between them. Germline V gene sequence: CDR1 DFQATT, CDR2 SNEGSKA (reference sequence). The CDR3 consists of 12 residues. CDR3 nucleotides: TGCAGTGCTAGTCCCTCAGTCAGTGAAGCTTTCTTT. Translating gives CSASPSVSEAFF.

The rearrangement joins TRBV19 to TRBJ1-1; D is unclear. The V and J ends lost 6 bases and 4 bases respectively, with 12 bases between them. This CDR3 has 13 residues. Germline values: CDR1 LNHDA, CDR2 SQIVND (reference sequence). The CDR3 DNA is TGTGCCAGTAGCTTCAGGTTGATCACTGAAGCTTTCTTT. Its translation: CASSFRLITEAFF.

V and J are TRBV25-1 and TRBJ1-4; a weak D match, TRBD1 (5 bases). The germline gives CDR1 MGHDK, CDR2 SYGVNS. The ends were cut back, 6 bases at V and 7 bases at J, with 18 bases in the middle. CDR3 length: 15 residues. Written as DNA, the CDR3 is TGTGCCAGCAGCAACTTGGTAGGGGTCGGTGAAAAACTGTTTTTT. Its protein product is CASSNLVGVGEKLFF.

This CDR3 reads CASSYYRGSEKLFF. For the CDR3, the DNA is TGTGCCAGCAGTTATTACAGGGGTAGCGAAAAACTGTTTTTT. The chain recombines TRBV6-5 with TRBJ1-4; 7 bases map to TRBD1. The CDR3 is 14 residues long. CDR1 and CDR2 from the germline V gene are MNHEY and SVGAGI. The J segment lost 8 bases and the V segment lost 3 bases, leaving 6 bases of the junction unmatched.

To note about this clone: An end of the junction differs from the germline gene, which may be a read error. The CDR3 sequence is CATSEVRDLNF. The CDR3 bases are TGTGCCACCAGTGAAGTCAGGGATTTAAACTTC. The V call is TRBV24-1, the J call TRBJ1-2; possible D gene TRBD1, 5 bases. Germline V gene data show CDR1 as KGHDR and CDR2 as SFDVKD. The CDR3 spans 11 residues.

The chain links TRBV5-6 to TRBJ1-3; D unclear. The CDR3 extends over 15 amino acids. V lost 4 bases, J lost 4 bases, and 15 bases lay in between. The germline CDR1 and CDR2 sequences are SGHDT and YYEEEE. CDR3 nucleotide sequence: TGTGCCAGCAGCCCACCGGGGTCTGGGGGAAACACCATATATTTT. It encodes CASSPPGSGGNTIYF.

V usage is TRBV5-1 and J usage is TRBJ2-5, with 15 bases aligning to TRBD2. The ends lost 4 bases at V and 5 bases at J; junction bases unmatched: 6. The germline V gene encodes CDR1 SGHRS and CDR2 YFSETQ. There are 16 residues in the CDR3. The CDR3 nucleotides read TGCGCCAGCAGCCCCGGACTAGCGGGGGGGCCCGAGACCCAGTACTTC. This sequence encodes CASSPGLAGGPETQYF.

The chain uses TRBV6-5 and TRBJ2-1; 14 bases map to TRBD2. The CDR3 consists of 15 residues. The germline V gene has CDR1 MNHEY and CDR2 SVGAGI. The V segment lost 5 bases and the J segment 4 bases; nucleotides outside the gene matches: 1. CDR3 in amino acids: CASSRTSGGYNEQFF. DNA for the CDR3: TGTGCCAGCAGTCGGACTAGCGGGGGGTACAATGAGCAGTTCTTC.

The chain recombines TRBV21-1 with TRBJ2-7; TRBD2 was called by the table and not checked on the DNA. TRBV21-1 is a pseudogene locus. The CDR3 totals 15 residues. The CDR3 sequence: CASSKSRGGGYEQYF. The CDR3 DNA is TGTGCCAGCAGCAAATCACGGGGGGGCGGATACGAGCAGTACTTC.

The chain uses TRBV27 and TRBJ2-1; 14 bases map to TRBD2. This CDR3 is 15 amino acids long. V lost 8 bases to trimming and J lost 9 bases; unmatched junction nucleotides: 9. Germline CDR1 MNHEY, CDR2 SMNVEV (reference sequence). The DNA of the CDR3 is TGTGCCAGCTGCGCGACTAGCGGGGGGGCGCTTGAGCAGTTCTTC. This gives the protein CASCATSGGALEQFF.

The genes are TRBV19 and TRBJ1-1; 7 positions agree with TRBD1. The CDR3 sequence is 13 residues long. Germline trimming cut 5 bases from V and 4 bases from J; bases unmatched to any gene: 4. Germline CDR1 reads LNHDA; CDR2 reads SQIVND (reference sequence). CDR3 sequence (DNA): TGTGCCAGTAGTGCTACAGGGGTCACTGAAGCTTTCTTT. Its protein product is CASSATGVTEAFF.

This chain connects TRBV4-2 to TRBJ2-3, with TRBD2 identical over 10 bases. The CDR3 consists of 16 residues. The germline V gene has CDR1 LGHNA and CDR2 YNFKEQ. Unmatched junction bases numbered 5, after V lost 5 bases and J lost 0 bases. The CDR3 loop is CASSYTSGASTDTQYF. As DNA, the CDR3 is TGTGCCAGCAGCTATACTAGCGGGGCTAGCACAGATACGCAGTATTTT.

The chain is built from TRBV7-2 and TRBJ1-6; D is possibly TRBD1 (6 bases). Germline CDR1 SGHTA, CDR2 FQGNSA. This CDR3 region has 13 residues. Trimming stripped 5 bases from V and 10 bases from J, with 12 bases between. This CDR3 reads CASSLTGKSPLHF. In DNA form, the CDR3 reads TGTGCCAGCAGCCTTACAGGGAAATCACCCCTCCACTTT.

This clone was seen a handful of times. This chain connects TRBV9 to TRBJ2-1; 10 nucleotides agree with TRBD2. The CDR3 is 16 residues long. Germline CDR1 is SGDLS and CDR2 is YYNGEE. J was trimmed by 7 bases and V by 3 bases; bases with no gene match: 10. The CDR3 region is CASSASGGAVKNEQFF. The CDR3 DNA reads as TGTGCCAGCAGCGCGAGCGGGGGGGCCGTAAAAAATGAGCAGTTCTTC.